Following are 11 T cell receptor beta chains from one sample sequenced in a study of CD8+ T cells in alopecia areata. TCR sequencing used cDNA made by reverse transcription of extracted RNA. The assay was immunoSEQ multiplex PCR, and TCRdb's table has in-frame clones only and misses some. Counted here are about 190,000 clones, 64% occurring once; the ten biggest clones make up 4% to 5%. Treatment noted: oral pan-JAK inhibitor, 5-10 mg twice daily. This specimen was CD4+ T cells sorted from blood, taken at week 4, from a patient treated with tofacitinib. Every receptor here comes from a human donor with alopecia areata.

J is TRBJ1-1 and V is TRBV7-9, with 7 bases identical to TRBD1. The junction had 3 bases not matched to a gene; V was cut back by 2 bases and J by 3 bases. Germline V lookup: CDR1 SEHNR, CDR2 FQNEAQ (reference sequence). The CDR3 has 14 amino acids. The CDR3 region has the DNA TGTGCCAGCAGCTTAATGCAGGGGGACACTGAAGCTTTCTTT. It codes for CASSLMQGDTEAFF.

The chain links TRBV30 to TRBJ2-3; no reliable D call. The CDR3 runs to 14 residues. Germline lookup yields CDR1 GTSNPN and CDR2 SVGIG (reference sequence). As DNA, the CDR3 is TGTGCAAGCAATGACGGGCCTCCAGGAGATACGCAGTATTTT. Amino acid sequence: CASNDGPPGDTQYF.

V usage is TRBV29-1 and J usage is TRBJ2-6; TRBD1 aligns across 7 bases. The J segment lost 0 bases and the V segment lost 6 bases, leaving 5 bases of the junction unmatched. CDR3 length equals 15 residues. Germline values: CDR1 SQVTM, CDR2 ANQGSEA. CDR3 nucleotides: TGCAGCGTACGGGACAGACACTCTGGGGCCAACGTCCTGACTTTC. This sequence encodes CSVRDRHSGANVLTF. The full variable domain, rest sourced from reference TRBV29-1 and TRBJ2-6, is SAVISQKPSRDICQRGTSLTIQCQVDSQVTMMFWYRQQPGQSLTLIATANQGSEATYESGFVIDKFPISRPNLTFSTLTVSNMSPEDSSIYLCSVRDRHSGANVLTFGAGSRLTVL.

This sequence joins TRBV25-1 and TRBJ1-1; TRBD1 is a possible D gene (6 bases). Trimming took 3 bases from V and 5 from J, leaving 16 bases between them. The CDR3 sequence is 15 residues long. Germline lookup yields CDR1 MGHDK and CDR2 SYGVNS. CDR3 sequence reads: CASSDPRQVGTEAFF. The CDR3 coding sequence is TGTGCCAGCAGTGACCCCCGACAGGTTGGGACTGAAGCTTTCTTT.

This clone was counted between two and nine times. This chain connects TRBV7-9 to TRBJ2-7; 8 bases agree with TRBD1. The germline CDR1 and CDR2 sequences are SEHNR and FQNEAQ (reference sequence). The CDR3 has 14 amino acids. V was pared by 5 bases and J by 1 base, with 4 bases of the junction left unmatched. The CDR3, as DNA: TGTGCCAGCAGCGTCGGGACAGGATCCTACGAGCAGTACTTC. It is translated as CASSVGTGSYEQYF.

The chain combines TRBV15 with TRBJ1-4; TRBD1 might be the D (5 bases). V dropped 4 bases and J dropped 8 bases, with 20 bases sitting between them. Germline V gene sequence: CDR1 LNHNV, CDR2 YYDKDF (reference sequence). This CDR3 comprises 16 residues. The CDR3 here is CATSTNPGTAREKLFF. For the CDR3, the DNA is TGTGCCACCAGCACAAACCCCGGGACGGCCCGGGAAAAACTGTTTTTT.

As concerns this clone: The same CDR3 arises from other DNA sequences in this sample as well. This chain joins TRBV29-1 and TRBJ1-5, with D unclear. The V end was cut by 4 bases, the J end by 2 bases, with 6 bases between. This CDR3 is 12 amino acids long. Germline V CDR1 and CDR2: SQVTM, ANQGSEA. The CDR3 is CSVGGGNQPQHF. CDR3 sequence (DNA): TGCAGCGTTGGGGGTGGCAATCAGCCCCAGCATTTT.

The rearrangement joins TRBV5-1 to TRBJ2-5, with D unresolved. V lost 10 bases, J lost 3 bases, and 13 bases lay in between. This CDR3 has 12 residues. The germline V gene encodes CDR1 SGHRS and CDR2 YFSETQ. CDR3 amino acids: CASSRQEETQYF. In DNA form, the CDR3 reads TGCGCCTCCTCGAGGCAAGAAGAGACCCAGTACTTC.

The chain recombines TRBV5-1 with TRBJ2-2; TRBD2 aligns across 9 bases. The trim removed 4 bases at V and 0 bases at J, leaving 1 base unmatched. The CDR3 has 15 amino acids. Germline V gene data show CDR1 as SGHRS and CDR2 as YFSETQ. CDR3 protein: CASSASGANTGELFF. The CDR3 DNA sequence: TGCGCCAGCAGCGCTAGCGGGGCGAACACCGGGGAGCTGTTTTTT.

The rearrangement links TRBV5-1 to TRBJ2-1; TRBD2 matches at 14 bases. The CDR3 extends over 17 amino acids. Germline V gene lookup returns CDR1 SGHRS and CDR2 YFSETQ. With 4 bases clipped from V and 4 bases from J, the junction kept 7 bases outside the gene matches. CDR3 in DNA: TGCGCCAGCAGCCTACCCGGGACTAGCGGGGGTTACAATGAGCAGTTCTTC. Translated: CASSLPGTSGGYNEQFF.

The J gene is TRBJ2-2, the V gene TRBV6-5; 7 bases fit TRBD1. The junction had 11 bases not matched to a gene; V was cut back by 7 bases and J by 6 bases. The germline CDR1 and CDR2 sequences are MNHEY and SVGAGI. The length of the CDR3 is 15 residues. The CDR3 sequence is CASTAGTAGAGELFF. CDR3 coding DNA: TGTGCCAGCACTGCTGGGACAGCTGGCGCCGGGGAGCTGTTTTTT.